This T cell receptor (beta chain) derives from a study of T cell responses to AZD1222 COVID-19 vaccine. Study outcomes and limitations: Females made up more of the donors, who were largely white British, and clonal diversity may have come out too low.

Remarks on this clone: Its antigen is unknown.

Using immunoSEQ multiplex PCR, the repertoire was profiled, and TCRdb retains in-frame clones only, with some absent. The repertoire includes about 140,000 clones, roughly 89% of them detected once, and under 2% sits in the top ten. The starting material was peripheral blood, obtained 28 days after the second AZD1222 dose. The origin of this receptor is an adult who received the AZD1222 COVID-19 vaccine.

This CDR3 reads CASSFRSGGNSPLHF. CDR3 DNA: TGTGCCAGCAGCTTTCGATCGGGAGGCAATTCACCCCTCCACTTT. The V and J genes are TRBV5-6 and TRBJ1-6; D unclear. CDR1 SGHDT and CDR2 YYEEEE come from the germline V gene. This CDR3 spans 15 amino acids. V was shortened by 2 bases and J by 7 bases, with 13 bases between the two germline ends.